The T cell receptor beta chain described here comes from a study of cytomegalovirus exposure and HLA in healthy donors. Study outcomes and limitations: It was confirmed in vitro that a few of the CMV-associated chains were specific for CMV antigens. A later analysis found most CMV-associated TCR beta chains apparently HLA-restricted.

As concerns this clone: The antigen is undetermined.

The CDR3 covers 15 residues. Germline V gene sequence: CDR1 MNHEY, CDR2 SMNVEV (reference sequence). V trimming: 5 bases; J trimming: 7 bases; junction bases outside the gene matches: 9. The PCR made use of 60 Vbeta and 13 Jbeta primers. Sequenced by immunoSEQ multiplex PCR; TCRdb stores in-frame clones only, minus some. The sample yields fewer than 150,000 clones, roughly 75% seen once. The receptor's source is a man aged 40-49 years in good health and CMV-seropositive. Input material: PBMCs. This chain links TRBV27 with TRBJ2-1, with 9 bases fitting TRBD1. CDR3 DNA: TGTGCCAGCAGTCTCCCGGGACAGGGTAAGAATGAGCAGTTCTTC. This gives the protein CASSLPGQGKNEQFF.